These 26 T cell receptor beta chains share one sample of origin, sequenced in a study of technical replicates of blood from a handful of donors. Assay: immunoSEQ multiplex PCR; the TCRdb copy retains only in-frame clones and omits some. This sample has approximately 82,000 clones, with 75% to 95% found just once. Sequences were obtained from T cells isolated from PBMCs. Receptors originate from a human donor in good health. Some clones in this sample may be carry-over from other donors' samples.

V usage is TRBV4-3 and J usage is TRBJ2-7, with no clear D. V dropped 0 bases and J dropped 0 bases, with 6 bases sitting between them. Germline loops: CDR1 LGHNA, CDR2 YSLEER. This CDR3 is built from 14 residues. The CDR3 sequence: CASSQDSLSYEQYF. DNA for the CDR3: TGCGCCAGCAGCCAAGATAGCCTCTCCTACGAGCAGTACTTC.

The rearrangement uses TRBV30 and TRBJ2-1; D perhaps matches TRBD2 (5 bases). The CDR3 covers 15 residues. Per germline, CDR1 GTSNPN and CDR2 SVGIG (reference sequence). V was cut by 5 bases and J by 4 bases, with 18 bases left in between. For the CDR3, the DNA is TGTGCCTGGGCCCTCGGCCGGGGAGTATACAATGAGCAGTTCTTC. Translation gives CAWALGRGVYNEQFF.

The CDR3 nucleotides read TGTGCCAGCAGTTACCGAACAGGGGGCCAGAATCAGCCCCAGCATTTT. Residues: CASSYRTGGQNQPQHF. The gene calls are TRBV6-6 and TRBJ1-5, with 9 bases fitting TRBD1. Germline values: CDR1 MNHNY, CDR2 SVGAGI (reference sequence). The CDR3 has 16 residues. Unmatched junction bases numbered 6, after V lost 2 bases and J lost 4 bases.

The chain links TRBV10-1 to TRBJ1-2; TRBD1 might be the D (6 bases). V lost 5 bases to trimming and J lost 3 bases, with 22 bases between them. The CDR3 is 17 amino acids. Per the germline V gene, CDR1 is WNHNN and CDR2 is SYGVQD (reference sequence). The CDR3 bases are TGCGCCAGCAGTAGAATGTGGGGGCGGAAGATTTACTATGGCTACACCTTC. Amino acid sequence: CASSRMWGRKIYYGYTF.

This sequence joins TRBV27 and TRBJ2-7; tentative D call: TRBD2 (5 bases). Germline V gives CDR1 MNHEY, CDR2 SMNVEV (reference sequence). This CDR3 has 12 amino acids. V was shortened by 11 bases and J by 0 bases, with 11 bases between the two germline ends. In DNA, the CDR3 is TGTGCCTCCAGCGGTAGCTCCTACGAGCAGTACTTC. Translating gives CASSGSSYEQYF.

This CDR3 is CASSLGGQSHYGYTF. Written as DNA, the CDR3 is TGTGCCAGCAGCTTGGGTGGCCAGTCCCACTATGGCTACACCTTC. The chain employs TRBV5-6 and TRBJ1-2; D unclear. CDR1 and CDR2 from the germline V gene are SGHDT and YYEEEE. The ends were cut back, 0 bases at V and 3 bases at J, with 12 bases in the middle. The CDR3 extends over 15 amino acids.

The chain is built from TRBV9 and TRBJ2-2, with TRBD1 matching 7 bases. This CDR3 spans 13 amino acids. After removal of 3 bases from V and 5 bases from J, the junction contained 1 base not matched to a gene. In germline, CDR1 is SGDLS, CDR2 YYNGEE. The CDR3 region is CASSETGTGELFF. The CDR3 DNA is TGTGCCAGCAGCGAGACAGGGACCGGGGAGCTGTTTTTT.

The V and J genes are TRBV19 and TRBJ2-1; the match to TRBD2 covers 14 bases. Germline values: CDR1 LNHDA, CDR2 SQIVND (reference sequence). The CDR3 is made up of 16 amino acids. J was trimmed by 8 bases and V by 4 bases; bases with no gene match: 7. The CDR3 region is CASSTEGTSGSYEQFF. The CDR3, as DNA: TGTGCCAGTAGTACGGAAGGGACTAGCGGGAGCTATGAGCAGTTCTTC.

The rearrangement joins TRBV6-5 to TRBJ1-1; perhaps TRBD1 as D (6 bases). The CDR3 is 15 amino acids. Germline-derived CDR1 and CDR2 are MNHEY and SVGAGI. Trimming took off 6 bases at V and 0 bases at J, with 14 bases between the two ends. The CDR3 nucleotides read TGTGCCAGCAGCCTGACAGGCCCCATGAACACTGAAGCTTTCTTT. This gives the protein CASSLTGPMNTEAFF.

In its sample, this clone was seen once. The chain links TRBV19 to TRBJ1-1; 11 bases align to TRBD1. Germline values: CDR1 LNHDA, CDR2 SQIVND (reference sequence). The CDR3 length is 15 residues. The trim removed 10 bases at V and 3 bases at J, leaving 10 bases unmatched. CDR3 residues: CATVLGQGAYTEAFF. DNA of the CDR3: TGTGCCACCGTCTTAGGACAGGGGGCTTACACTGAAGCTTTCTTT.

V gene TRBV6-1 combines with J gene TRBJ1-2; 9 bases line up with TRBD1. This CDR3 has 14 residues. Germline loops: CDR1 MNHNS, CDR2 SASEGT. Trimming took 2 bases from V and 3 from J; bases not matched to a gene: 1. The CDR3 DNA sequence: TGTGCCAGCAGTGAAAGGACAGGGGACTATGGCTACACCTTC. As protein: CASSERTGDYGYTF.

This clone appeared once. The CDR3 spells CASSTGSEEQFF. The CDR3 DNA reads TGTGCCAGCAGCACAGGAAGTGAAGAGCAGTTCTTC. This sequence joins TRBV7-3 and TRBJ2-1; perhaps TRBD1 as D (5 bases). CDR3 length: 12 amino acids. Trimming cost V 5 bases and J 10 bases, with 12 bases left between them. Germline V gene data show CDR1 as SGHTA and CDR2 as FQGTGA.

CDR3: CASSKPQGVRVVTEAFF. The CDR3 DNA follows: TGTGCCAGCAGCAAACCACAGGGGGTTCGGGTGGTCACTGAAGCTTTCTTT. The genes are TRBV21-1 and TRBJ1-1; TRBD1 is the table's D call and was not checked against the DNA. TRBV21-1 corresponds to a pseudogene. The CDR3 extends over 17 amino acids.

This chain uses TRBV6-5 with TRBJ1-2; D unclear. Germline CDR1 and CDR2: MNHEY and SVGAGI. With 6 bases removed from V and 4 bases from J, the gap between germline ends came to 12 bases. The CDR3 has 13 residues. The CDR3 DNA follows: TGTGCCAGCAGCCCCGATCGAGCCTATGGCTACACCTTC. This sequence encodes CASSPDRAYGYTF.

The chain combines TRBV28 with TRBJ1-3; 7 nucleotides agree with TRBD1. V dropped 6 bases and J dropped 8; count of bases not matched to a gene: 7. Germline assignment: CDR1 MDHEN and CDR2 SYDVKM. There are 13 residues in the CDR3. The CDR3 is CASSSGQVYTIYF. CDR3 bases: TGTGCCAGCAGCTCCGGACAGGTGTACACCATATATTTT. Full variable domain (rest looked up from reference TRBV28 and TRBJ1-3): DVKVTQSSRYLVKRTGEKVFLECVQDMDHENMFWYRQDPGLGLRLIYFSYDVKMKEKGDIPEGYSVSREKKERFSLILESASTNQTSMYLCASSSGQVYTIYFGEGSWLTVV.

CDR3 protein: CASLSGNSPLHF. The CDR3 DNA sequence: TGTGCCAGCCTTTCCGGTAATTCACCCCTCCACTTT. The chain joins TRBV6-6 to TRBJ1-6; no clear D gene. Per the germline V gene, CDR1 is MNHNY and CDR2 is SVGAGI (reference sequence). The CDR3 sequence is 12 residues long. V was pared by 8 bases and J by 6 bases, with 8 bases between.

The chain combines TRBV11-3 with TRBJ1-1; 7 nucleotides match TRBD1. The V segment lost 1 base and the J segment 10 bases; nucleotides outside the gene matches: 12. There are 15 residues in the CDR3. Per germline, CDR1 SGHNT and CDR2 YENEEA. DNA for the CDR3: TGTGCCAGCAGCTTAGCTAGGACAGGCTCGCCGGGAGCTTTCTTT. It encodes CASSLARTGSPGAFF.

CDR3: CASSLGTSGHEQYF. CDR3 bases: TGTGCCAGCAGTTTGGGGACTAGCGGGCACGAGCAGTACTTC. V gene TRBV27 combines with J gene TRBJ2-7; 12 bases match TRBD2. The CDR3 runs to 14 residues. Germline CDR1 is MNHEY and CDR2 is SMNVEV (reference sequence). Trimming took 3 bases from V and 5 from J; bases not matched to a gene: 2.

This clone occurred once. This chain joins TRBV9 and TRBJ1-1; 8 bases agree with TRBD1. Germline trimming cut 2 bases from V and 8 bases from J; bases unmatched to any gene: 11. Germline loops: CDR1 SGDLS, CDR2 YYNGEE. This CDR3 has 15 residues. The CDR3 reads CASSVDGTGRREAFF. Written as DNA, the CDR3 is TGTGCCAGCAGCGTGGACGGGACAGGTCGTCGAGAAGCTTTCTTT.

The chain links TRBV7-3 to TRBJ2-3; D might be TRBD1 (5 bases). Trimming shortened V by 0 bases and J by 2 bases, and 12 bases separated the two germline ends. Germline V gives CDR1 SGHTA, CDR2 FQGTGA. The CDR3 runs to 16 residues. The CDR3 here is CASSLTGIGVTDTQYF. CDR3 DNA sequence: TGTGCCAGCAGCTTAACAGGAATAGGGGTCACAGATACGCAGTATTTT.

The chain employs TRBV4-3 and TRBJ2-1, with 10 bases lining up with TRBD2. V lost 1 base and J lost 4; bases outside the gene matches: 7. Germline CDR1 reads LGHNA; CDR2 reads YSLEER. The CDR3 loop spans 17 amino acids. The CDR3 region has the DNA TGCGCCAGCAGCCAAGCCCCTACTAGCGGGATATACAATGAGCAGTTCTTC. This translates into CASSQAPTSGIYNEQFF.

This chain connects TRBV5-1 to TRBJ1-1; D is possibly TRBD1 (6 bases). The V gene lost 4 bases and the J gene lost 1 base, with 11 bases spanning the gap. The CDR3 consists of 14 residues. Germline CDR1 and CDR2: SGHRS and YFSETQ. The CDR3 DNA follows: TGCGCCAGCAGCCTCCGGACAGAGAACACTGAAGCTTTCTTT. This codes for CASSLRTENTEAFF.

The J gene is TRBJ2-5, the V gene TRBV25-1; 9 nucleotides align to TRBD1. Germline values: CDR1 MGHDK, CDR2 SYGVNS. This CDR3 contains 16 residues. J was trimmed by 4 bases and V by 3 bases; bases with no gene match: 9. For the CDR3, the DNA is TGTGCCAGCAGTGAGCCTGGGACAGGGTGGCGAGAGACCCAGTACTTC. Residues: CASSEPGTGWRETQYF.

The chain links TRBV7-2 to TRBJ2-5; 11 bases are shared with TRBD2. The germline V gene encodes CDR1 SGHTA and CDR2 FQGNSA. The junction had 11 bases not matched to a gene; V was cut back by 6 bases and J by 5 bases. This CDR3 has 16 amino acids. The CDR3 DNA is TGTGCCAGCAGTCCGGGACTAGCGGTCTGGGGGGAGACCCAGTACTTC. It translates to CASSPGLAVWGETQYF.

This chain links TRBV21-1 with TRBJ2-5; the table's D call, TRBD1, has no DNA check behind it. TRBV21-1 is termed a pseudogene. The length of the CDR3 is 15 residues. The CDR3 bases are TGTGCCAGCAGCGCAGGGGGGCTCTCAACAAAGACCCAGTACTTC. Its translation: CASSAGGLSTKTQYF.

The chain recombines TRBV6-1 with TRBJ1-5; weak D call: TRBD1 (5 bases). This CDR3 region has 12 residues. Looked up from germline, CDR1 is MNHNS and CDR2 is SASEGT. V lost 10 bases, J lost 4 bases, and 11 bases lay in between. CDR3 nucleotides: TGTGCCACCACAGACAGTAATCAGCCCCAGCATTTT. Encoded protein: CATTDSNQPQHF.